The 18 T cell receptor beta chains below were found in one sample sequenced in a study of T cell responses to AZD1222 COVID-19 vaccine. The protocol was immunoSEQ multiplex PCR, while the TCRdb copy is restricted to in-frame clones and leaves out a portion. Of 110,000 to 150,000 clones listed, 85% to 95% were seen once; the top ten hold more than 8.5%. The specimen comprised peripheral blood, sampled on day 0 of AZD1222 vaccination. The receptor set was obtained from an adult in good health.

The V and J genes are TRBV29-1 and TRBJ1-1; D perhaps matches TRBD1 (6 bases). With 7 bases removed from V and 1 base from J, the gap between germline ends came to 13 bases. Germline CDR1 is SQVTM and CDR2 is ANQGSEA. The CDR3 length is 13 residues. CDR3 sequence (DNA): TGCAGCGCACAGGGACTGCAGAACACTGAAGCTTTCTTT. It codes for CSAQGLQNTEAFF.

The rearrangement uses TRBV6-6 and TRBJ1-1; possible D gene TRBD1, 5 bases. Trimming left V 2 bases short and J 3 bases short, with 13 bases between. This CDR3 comprises 15 residues. Looked up from germline, CDR1 is MNHNY and CDR2 is SVGAGI (reference sequence). The CDR3 spells CASSYPTGGDTEAFF. CDR3 in DNA: TGTGCCAGCAGTTACCCAACAGGAGGGGACACTGAAGCTTTCTTT.

The chain carries TRBV5-5 and TRBJ2-7, with no clear D. The CDR3 contains 15 residues. V was cut by 2 bases and J by 9 bases, with 21 bases left in between. CDR1 and CDR2 (germline): SGHKS, YYEKEE (reference sequence). The CDR3 spells CASSFFSGESSGQYF. The CDR3 DNA is TGTGCCAGCAGCTTTTTCTCGGGCGAGTCAAGTGGGCAGTACTTC.

This chain connects TRBV5-1 to TRBJ1-3, with 7 bases matching TRBD1. This CDR3 has 15 residues. V lost 4 bases to trimming and J lost 3 bases; unmatched junction nucleotides: 7. Per germline, CDR1 SGHRS and CDR2 YFSETQ. The CDR3 loop reads CASSPGQIGGNTIYF. The DNA for the CDR3 is TGCGCCAGCAGCCCGGGACAGATCGGTGGAAACACCATATATTTT.

V and J are TRBV21-1 and TRBJ2-1; the table's D call, TRBD2, has no DNA check behind it. TRBV21-1 is an annotated pseudogene. The CDR3 sequence is 16 residues long. The CDR3 nucleotides read TGTGCCAGCAGCTTAGCCCCGTCTTCTGTCTACAATGAGCAGTTCTTC. Its protein is CASSLAPSSVYNEQFF.

The rearrangement links TRBV6-2 or TRBV6-3 to TRBJ2-7; TRBD1 aligns across 8 bases. CDR1 is MNHEY and CDR2 is SVGEGT in the germline V gene. CDR3 length: 14 amino acids. The trim removed 2 bases at V and 6 bases at J, leaving 6 bases unmatched. CDR3 amino acids: CASSYGTGFSEQYF. The CDR3 bases are TGTGCCAGCAGTTACGGGACAGGTTTTTCCGAGCAGTACTTC.

The rearrangement joins TRBV19 to TRBJ2-1; D perhaps matches TRBD2 (5 bases). CDR3 length equals 15 residues. The germline V and J ends were trimmed by 3 bases and 0 bases, with 9 bases remaining between them. Germline values: CDR1 LNHDA, CDR2 SQIVND (reference sequence). CDR3 DNA sequence: TGTGCCAGTAGTATCCCGGGGTCCTCCTACAATGAGCAGTTCTTC. It translates to CASSIPGSSYNEQFF.

This chain joins TRBV7-9 and TRBJ1-1; TRBD1 is a possible D gene (5 bases). This CDR3 has 12 residues. Germline V CDR1 and CDR2: SEHNR, FQNEAQ (reference sequence). V lost 11 bases and J 1 base, leaving 11 bases between the germline ends. The CDR3 here is CALSRENTEAFF. CDR3 DNA: TGTGCCCTTTCCAGGGAGAACACTGAAGCTTTCTTT.

The chain uses TRBV5-8 and TRBJ1-6; D unclear. The germline gives CDR1 SGHTS, CDR2 YDEGEE. The CDR3 length is 14 residues. The ends were cut back, 1 base at V and 9 bases at J, with 11 bases in the middle. The CDR3 DNA sequence: TGTGCCAGCAGCTTGATTGGGTTAGGTTCACCCCTCCACTTT. It encodes CASSLIGLGSPLHF.

V is TRBV6-2 or TRBV6-3 and J is TRBJ1-4, with D perhaps matching TRBD1 (5 bases). The CDR3 is 15 amino acids. V lost 2 bases, J lost 3 bases, and 10 bases lay in between. Germline V gives CDR1 MNHEY, CDR2 SVGEGT. CDR3 amino acids: CASSYGGLANEKLFF. As DNA, the CDR3 is TGTGCCAGCAGTTACGGGGGATTAGCTAATGAAAAACTGTTTTTT.

V is TRBV19 and J is TRBJ1-3; D gene ambiguous. The CDR3 is made up of 13 amino acids. V lost 7 bases, J lost 4 bases, and 11 bases lay in between. The germline gives CDR1 LNHDA, CDR2 SQIVND (reference sequence). For the CDR3, the DNA is TGTGCCAGTATGAGAGACCTGGGAAACACCATATATTTT. Translating it yields CASMRDLGNTIYF.

The chain combines TRBV2 with TRBJ2-1; perhaps TRBD2 as D (7 bases). Germline-derived CDR1 and CDR2 are SNHLY and FYNNEI. CDR3 length equals 15 residues. V lost 8 bases and J 9 bases, leaving 23 bases between the germline ends. The CDR3 nucleotides are TGTGCCAGCGGGGCCCAGCCGGGGGGCCGGGCTGAGCAGTTCTTC. Translated, it gives CASGAQPGGRAEQFF.

V and J are TRBV24-1 and TRBJ2-5; the D is unclear. This CDR3 contains 13 residues. The germline CDR1 and CDR2 sequences are KGHDR and SFDVKD. The V end was cut by 7 bases, the J end by 3 bases, with 11 bases between. CDR3 residues: CATRSPWEETQYF. In DNA, the CDR3 is TGTGCCACCAGATCCCCGTGGGAAGAGACCCAGTACTTC.

The rearrangement joins TRBV27 to TRBJ1-6, with 7 bases aligning to TRBD1. CDR3 length: 16 residues. V dropped 3 bases and J dropped 7; count of bases not matched to a gene: 9. Per germline, CDR1 MNHEY and CDR2 SMNVEV (reference sequence). The CDR3 DNA is TGTGCCAGCAGTTTCCGCATGGGGGACAGAAATTCACCCCTCCACTTT. It codes for CASSFRMGDRNSPLHF.

V is TRBV4-1 and J is TRBJ1-1; D gene ambiguous. Trimming removed 1 base at V and 0 bases at J, with 12 bases between. The CDR3 has 16 amino acids. Germline values: CDR1 MGHRA, CDR2 YSYEKL. Written as DNA, the CDR3 is TGCGCCAGCAGCCAAGGAGCAGGAGGATTGAACACTGAAGCTTTCTTT. Translation: CASSQGAGGLNTEAFF.

CDR3 DNA: TGTGCCAGCAGCTTCGGGACAGGGGATGAAGCTTTCTTT. This translates into CASSFGTGDEAFF. The chain employs TRBV5-5 and TRBJ1-1; 10 bases fit TRBD1. CDR1 is SGHKS, CDR2 YYEKEE, per germline (reference sequence). This CDR3 is built from 13 residues. The junction had 2 bases not matched to a gene; V was cut back by 2 bases and J by 7 bases.

The chain has TRBV19 and TRBJ1-5; TRBD1 aligns across 8 bases. The CDR3 consists of 15 residues. With V trimmed by 4 bases and J by 7 bases, 9 bases remained unmatched. Germline V gene sequence: CDR1 LNHDA, CDR2 SQIVND (reference sequence). CDR3: CASSTGQGIGQPQHF. In nucleotides, the CDR3 is TGTGCCAGTAGTACCGGACAGGGTATAGGACAGCCCCAGCATTTT.

The chain couples TRBV3-1 (or the pseudogene TRBV3-2) to TRBJ2-3; 7 nucleotides align to TRBD2. Losses at the gene ends were 4 bases for V and 2 bases for J; bases not matched to a gene: 9. The CDR3 loop spans 16 amino acids. From germline, CDR1 is LGHDT and CDR2 YNNKEL (reference sequence). CDR3 bases: TGTGCCAGCAGCCTCCCTAGGACTAGGCCCACAGATACGCAGTATTTT. Translating gives CASSLPRTRPTDTQYF.